The clone carrying this T cell receptor beta chain was seen many times. This specimen comes from a study of Graves' ophthalmopathy and Graves' hyperthyroidism. Scientists amplified the TCR beta CDR3 regions from RNA transcripts. The authors performed first-round RT-PCR with HTBI primers and then a second-round multiplex PCR. One entry per CDR3 protein results from TCRdb running MiXCR on the multiplex PCR reads. The sample shows about 370,000 distinct CDR3 sequences, roughly 18% of them seen only once. Germline loops: CDR1 MNHEY, CDR2 SVGAGI. Trimming left V 4 bases short and J 2 bases short, with 11 bases between. The length of the CDR3 is 15 residues.

Sequencing was done on a sample of peripheral blood. This TCR derives from a woman in her late teens or twenties with Graves' ophthalmopathy. The chain couples TRBV6-5 to TRBJ2-2; a weak D match, TRBD2 (5 bases). CDR3 sequence (DNA): TGTGCCAGCAGTTTCCCGGGGTCAAACACCGGGGAGCTGTTTTTT. Its protein is CASSFPGSNTGELFF.